The 22 T cell receptor beta chains below were found in one sample sequenced in a study of neurological immune-mediated disorders. TCRdb called the 5' RACE reads again in MiXCR, with one record for every CDR3 protein. The profile shows 45,000 to 65,000 distinct CDR3 sequences, around 4.4% of them singletons. The sequencing sample was made of PBMCs. These receptors originate from a man aged 45 to 65 with multiple sclerosis.

This clonotype was observed at least ten times. This chain joins TRBV25-1 and TRBJ2-5; TRBD1 or TRBD2 may be the D gene (5 bases each). This CDR3 has 14 amino acids. Germline V gene data show CDR1 as MGHDK and CDR2 as SYGVNS. V dropped 2 bases and J dropped 3 bases, with 10 bases sitting between them. Here the CDR3 reads CASSEPGQKETQYF. Here the CDR3 DNA reads TGTGCCAGCAGTGAACCGGGGCAGAAAGAGACCCAGTACTTC.

Ten or more counts support this clonotype. The rearrangement joins TRBV29-1 to TRBJ2-7, with 9 bases identical to TRBD2. In germline, CDR1 is SQVTM, CDR2 ANQGSEA. This CDR3 region has 15 residues. J was trimmed by 3 bases and V by 6 bases; bases with no gene match: 12. The CDR3 spells CSVSIRGGGGYEQYF. DNA of the CDR3: TGCAGCGTGTCAATCCGCGGGGGGGGCGGCTACGAGCAGTACTTC.

Comments on this clonotype: One base away lies a much larger clone, so this may be a sequencing read error. The chain employs TRBV6-6 and TRBJ2-7; tentatively, D is TRBD1 or TRBD2 (5 bases each). Germline CDR1 MNHNY, CDR2 SVGAGI (reference sequence). CDR3 length: 16 residues. The V gene lost 7 bases and the J gene lost 7 bases, with 26 bases spanning the gap. CDR3 region: CASNKLPGKGYEEQYF. CDR3 nucleotides: TGTGCCAGCAACAAATTGCCGGGAAAGGGGTATGAGGAGCAGTACTTC.

This clonotype occurred many times. The CDR3 loop reads CASSPAGTGTNYGYTF. The DNA of the CDR3 is TGCGCCAGCAGCCCCGCCGGGACGGGTACTAACTATGGCTACACCTTC. V and J are TRBV5-1 and TRBJ1-2; D possibly corresponds to TRBD1 (5 bases). CDR3 size: 16 residues. Looked up from germline, CDR1 is SGHRS and CDR2 is YFSETQ. V lost 4 bases to trimming and J lost 0 bases, with 16 bases between them.

This chain uses TRBV10-1 with TRBJ1-1; 10 bases align to TRBD1. Germline CDR1 WNHNN, CDR2 SYGVQD (reference sequence). The CDR3 runs to 15 residues. V shed 6 bases, J shed 3 bases, and the junction held 7 bases outside the gene matches. The DNA of the CDR3 is TGCGCCAGCAGGACGACAGGGGGCGAGTACACTGAAGCTTTCTTT. Its translation: CASRTTGGEYTEAFF.

At least ten counts were recorded for this clonotype. V usage is TRBV29-1 and J usage is TRBJ2-1; possible D gene TRBD1, 6 bases. The CDR3 totals 16 residues. The V gene lost 1 base and the J gene lost 2 bases, with 15 bases spanning the gap. CDR1 and CDR2 (germline): SQVTM, ANQGSEA. The CDR3: CSVEGRPAGAYNEQFF. In DNA form, the CDR3 reads TGCAGCGTTGAAGGGAGGCCCGCAGGGGCCTACAATGAGCAGTTCTTC.

This clonotype was observed at least ten times. V usage is TRBV5-1 and J usage is TRBJ2-7; D possibly corresponds to TRBD1 (6 bases). CDR3 length: 15 residues. Trimming took off 1 base at V and 3 bases at J, with 14 bases between the two ends. Germline V gene data show CDR1 as SGHRS and CDR2 as YFSETQ. CDR3 nucleotides: TGCGCCAGCAGCTTGAGCACAGGGCCGTACTACGAGCAGTACTTC. It translates to CASSLSTGPYYEQYF.

This clonotype was observed at least ten times. CDR3 loop: CASSYSISGGYEQYF. The CDR3 nucleotides read TGTGCCAGCAGTTACTCGATATCAGGGGGCTACGAGCAGTACTTC. V is TRBV6-5 and J is TRBJ2-7; 7 bases match TRBD1. The CDR3 covers 15 residues. CDR1 is MNHEY, CDR2 SVGAGI, per germline. Trimming removed 0 bases from V and 3 bases from J; junction bases left unmatched: 5.

This clonotype was found many times. The chain is built from TRBV28 and TRBJ2-3; D gene uncertain. V was clipped by 2 bases and J by 0 bases, with 9 bases between them. From germline, CDR1 is MDHEN and CDR2 SYDVKM. The CDR3 covers 15 residues. The CDR3 DNA reads as TGTGCCAGCAGTTTAGTATCTCGGAGCACAGATACGCAGTATTTT. Amino acids: CASSLVSRSTDTQYF.

The sample holds many counts of this clonotype. This chain uses TRBV12-3 or TRBV12-4 with TRBJ1-5; D may be TRBD1 (5 bases). The CDR3 spans 14 residues. V lost 1 base and J 3 bases, leaving 7 bases between the germline ends. Here the CDR3 DNA reads TGTGCCAGCAGTTTAGGACAGATCAATCAGCCCCAGCATTTT. This gives the protein CASSLGQINQPQHF.

This clonotype was observed at least ten times. V and J are TRBV3-1 and TRBJ1-5; D is perhaps TRBD1 (6 bases). V was shortened by 2 bases and J by 5 bases, with 7 bases between the two germline ends. Germline-derived CDR1 and CDR2 are LGHDT and YNNKEL (reference sequence). The CDR3 runs to 13 residues. DNA of the CDR3: TGTGCCAGCAGCCAAACAGGGTATCAGCCCCAGCATTTT. Protein sequence: CASSQTGYQPQHF.

This clonotype was recorded many times. A read error may account for a junction end that differs from germline. CDR3 in DNA: TGCGCCAGCAGTGGCCTCAGGGTGGATAATTCACCCCTCAACTTT. Translating it yields CASSGLRVDNSPLNF. V usage is TRBV10-2 and J usage is TRBJ1-6, with a possible D match to TRBD1 (5 bases). The CDR3 runs 15 residues. The germline V gene encodes CDR1 WSHSY and CDR2 SAAADI.

The chain combines TRBV30 with TRBJ2-1; D might be TRBD1 (5 bases). The V gene's germline CDR1 is GTSNPN and CDR2 SVGIG (reference sequence). V lost 0 bases and J 3 bases, leaving 12 bases between the germline ends. The CDR3 runs 15 residues. The CDR3 nucleotides are TGTGCCTGGAGTGTACGACAGCTGATCTACAATGAGCAGTTCTTC. Translated, it gives CAWSVRQLIYNEQFF.

This clonotype showed up many times. The gene calls are TRBV5-1 and TRBJ2-5; D perhaps matches TRBD1 (5 bases). The germline gives CDR1 SGHRS, CDR2 YFSETQ. The CDR3 is 13 amino acids. V lost 2 bases and J 4 bases, leaving 9 bases between the germline ends. In DNA, the CDR3 is TGCGCCAGCAGCTTCAGGGCTGGAGAGACCCAGTACTTC. Translated: CASSFRAGETQYF.

The rearrangement uses TRBV5-1 and TRBJ2-3; 8 positions match TRBD2. The J segment lost 2 bases and the V segment lost 1 base, leaving 15 bases of the junction unmatched. CDR1 and CDR2 from the germline V gene are SGHRS and YFSETQ. CDR3 size: 19 residues. The DNA of the CDR3 is TGCGCCAGCAGCTTGCGGGGGGGGAATTTGGGGACACACACAGATACGCAGTATTTT. Residues: CASSLRGGNLGTHTDTQYF.

This clonotype appeared many times. This chain links TRBV28 with TRBJ1-1, with D unclear. Trimming left V 5 bases short and J 4 bases short, with 11 bases between. The CDR3 runs 13 residues. The germline gives CDR1 MDHEN, CDR2 SYDVKM. The DNA for the CDR3 is TGTGCCAGCAGTCGCAAATTGGGCACTGAAGCTTTCTTT. Translation gives CASSRKLGTEAFF.

This clonotype was recorded a few times. The chain links TRBV20-1 to TRBJ2-7; 8 nucleotides align to TRBD1. This CDR3 has 14 amino acids. J was trimmed by 2 bases and V by 5 bases; bases with no gene match: 8. Germline V gene sequence: CDR1 DFQATT, CDR2 SNEGSKA (reference sequence). CDR3 DNA sequence: TGCAGTGCTTCTAAACGGACAGGGCCCTACGAGCAGTACTTC. Translation gives CSASKRTGPYEQYF.

Remarks on this clonotype: A much larger clone differs by one base, so this may be a read error. The chain recombines TRBV28 with TRBJ2-2, with D perhaps matching TRBD1 (6 bases). Germline V CDR1 and CDR2: MDHEN, SYDVKM. Between the trimmed V and J ends, which lost 2 bases and 1 base, there was a span of 14 bases. The CDR3 sequence is 17 residues long. DNA of the CDR3: TGTGCCAGCAGTTTAAATTGGGACATTCAGAACACCGGGGAGCTGTTTTTT. It is translated as CASSLNWDIQNTGELFF.

This clonotype occurred many times. The chain links TRBV20-1 to TRBJ2-3; 9 bases align to TRBD1. CDR1 and CDR2 from the germline V gene are DFQATT and SNEGSKA (reference sequence). This CDR3 has 17 amino acids. V shed 1 base and J 2 bases; nucleotides not matched to a gene: 10. CDR3 sequence: CSARGYQRDRDTDTQYF. The DNA of the CDR3 is TGCAGTGCTAGAGGTTATCAGCGGGACAGGGACACAGATACGCAGTATTTT.

This clonotype came up many times. The V call is TRBV28, the J call TRBJ2-2; TRBD1 matches 8 bases. Trimming cost V 5 bases and J 6 bases; bases outside gene matches: 8. Germline values: CDR1 MDHEN, CDR2 SYDVKM. The CDR3 consists of 15 residues. This CDR3 reads CASSQSGGRPGELFF. CDR3 nucleotide sequence: TGTGCCAGCAGTCAATCAGGGGGCAGACCCGGGGAGCTGTTTTTT.

J is TRBJ2-7 and V is TRBV5-1, with 12 bases that match TRBD2. V trimming: 4 bases; J trimming: 3 bases; junction bases outside the gene matches: 2. The CDR3 extends over 14 amino acids. Germline CDR1 reads SGHRS; CDR2 reads YFSETQ. The CDR3 nucleotides read TGCGCCAGCAGCCCACTAGCGGGAGGCTACGAGCAGTACTTC. Its protein is CASSPLAGGYEQYF. The full variable domain, rest sourced from reference TRBV5-1 and TRBJ2-7, is KAGVTQTPRYLIKTRGQQVTLSCSPISGHRSVSWYQQTPGQGLQFLFEYFSETQRNKGNFPGRFSGRQFSNSRSEMNVSTLELGDSALYLCASSPLAGGYEQYFGPGTRLTVT.

About this clonotype: Because the CDR3 is missing its conserved closing phenylalanine or tryptophan, this is likely a read error. The chain employs TRBV27 and TRBJ1-5, with 7 bases lining up with TRBD1. The CDR3 spans 16 residues. Trimming at V came to 2 bases and at J to 3 bases, leaving 7 bases not matched to a gene. The V gene's germline CDR1 is MNHEY and CDR2 SMNVEV (reference sequence). The CDR3 spells CASSLKGAAPNQPQHI. The CDR3 DNA reads as TGTGCCAGCAGTTTAAAGGGGGCCGCTCCCAATCAGCCCCAGCATATT.